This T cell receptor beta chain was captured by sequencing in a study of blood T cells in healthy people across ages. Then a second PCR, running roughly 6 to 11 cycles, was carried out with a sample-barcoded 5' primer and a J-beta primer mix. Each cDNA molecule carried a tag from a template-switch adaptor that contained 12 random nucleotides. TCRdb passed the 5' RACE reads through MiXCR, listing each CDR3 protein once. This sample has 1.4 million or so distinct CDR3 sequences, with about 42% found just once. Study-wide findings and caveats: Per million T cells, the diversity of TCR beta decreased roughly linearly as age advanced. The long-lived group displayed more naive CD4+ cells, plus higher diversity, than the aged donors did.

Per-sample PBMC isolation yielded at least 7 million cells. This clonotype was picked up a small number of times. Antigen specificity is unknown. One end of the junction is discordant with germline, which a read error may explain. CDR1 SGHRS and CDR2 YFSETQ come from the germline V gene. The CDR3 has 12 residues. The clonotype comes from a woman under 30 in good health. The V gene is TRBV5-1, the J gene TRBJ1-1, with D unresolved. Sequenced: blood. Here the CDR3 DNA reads TGCGCCAGCAGTCGAAAGAACGCTGAAGCTTTCTTT. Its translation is CASSRKNAEAFF.